These 31 T cell receptor beta chains came from one sample sequenced in a study of post-analysis software for immune sequencing data. Study-wide findings and caveats: When patients were compared with controls, roughly five TRBV segments were more frequent, TRBV5-6, TRBV5-1 and TRBV20-1 among them.

Each TCR beta cDNA library carried unique molecular identifiers. TCRdb redid the calling of the PCR reads with MiXCR, one entry per CDR3 protein. The profile shows over 150,000 distinct CDR3 sequences, around 28% of them singletons. For these receptors, no antigen is known. The source material was blood. The source is a girl aged 5 to 17 with multiple sclerosis.

With respect to this clonotype: One base away lies a much larger clone, so this may be a sequencing read error. The CDR3 protein is CASSFPGQTYEQYF. CDR3 nucleotides: TGTGCCAGCAGTTTCCCGGGACAGACCTACGAGCAGTACTTC. This chain links TRBV27 with TRBJ2-7; 7 nucleotides align to TRBD1. The germline V gene encodes CDR1 MNHEY and CDR2 SMNVEV (reference sequence). J lost 2 bases, V lost 3 bases, and 4 bases had no gene match. The CDR3 sequence is 14 residues long.

Worth noting for this clonotype: A much larger clone sits a single nucleotide away, making a read error possible. The chain joins TRBV5-1 to TRBJ2-5; 10 bases align to TRBD1. Germline-derived CDR1 and CDR2 are SGHRS and YFSETQ. This CDR3 spans 16 amino acids. Trimming cost V 6 bases and J 2 bases; bases outside gene matches: 10. This CDR3 reads CASTGQGLEGQETQYF. The CDR3 region has the DNA TGCGCCAGCACGGGACAGGGGTTGGAGGGGCAAGAGACCCAGTACTTC.

This clonotype was picked up a small number of times. In nucleotides, the CDR3 is TGTGCCAGCAGCTCGCGCCCCTACAGGGAGAACTATGGCTACACCTTC. Its translation: CASSSRPYRENYGYTF. The J gene is TRBJ1-2, the V gene TRBV21-1; the D call TRBD1 from the table was never checked on the DNA. TRBV21-1 is a recognized pseudogene. The CDR3 is 16 residues long.

The V gene is TRBV20-1, the J gene TRBJ1-4; D call uncertain. The CDR3 is 13 amino acids. Germline V gene data show CDR1 as DFQATT and CDR2 as SNEGSKA (reference sequence). The V end was cut by 0 bases, the J end by 3 bases, with 5 bases between. In nucleotides, the CDR3 is TGCAGTGCTAGAGAAGGACCTAATGAAAAACTGTTTTTT. Residues: CSAREGPNEKLFF.

The sample holds a few counts of this clonotype. DNA of the CDR3: TGTGCCAGCAGTCTCACAGGGGTTCAACCCCAGCATTTT. Translation gives CASSLTGVQPQHF. The V and J genes are TRBV28 and TRBJ1-5; 7 bases map to TRBD1. Trimming cost V 5 bases and J 10 bases; bases outside gene matches: 8. This CDR3 contains 13 residues. CDR1 is MDHEN and CDR2 is SYDVKM in the germline V gene.

This chain uses TRBV28 with TRBJ2-3, with D perhaps matching TRBD2 (5 bases). The ends were cut back, 4 bases at V and 4 bases at J, with 18 bases in the middle. Germline V gene sequence: CDR1 MDHEN, CDR2 SYDVKM. The CDR3 loop spans 16 amino acids. The CDR3 nucleotides read TGTGCCAGCAGTTGGGCGGGCCTACCCAACGCAGATACGCAGTATTTT. The encoded protein is CASSWAGLPNADTQYF.

On this clonotype itself: This may be a read error, as it is one base from a much larger clone. The V call is TRBV7-7, the J call TRBJ2-5; weak D call: TRBD2 (6 bases). Germline V gene sequence: CDR1 SSHAT, CDR2 FNYEAQ (reference sequence). CDR3 length: 13 residues. The CDR3 nucleotides read TGTACCAGCAGCTTAGCTGGGGAGGCGGAGCAGTACTTC. This encodes CTSSLAGEAEQYF.

This clonotype was seen more than once but under ten times. The rearrangement links TRBV18 to TRBJ1-1; D uncertain. The CDR3 has 15 residues. Germline values: CDR1 KGHSH, CDR2 LQKENI. With 2 bases removed from V and 3 bases from J, the gap between germline ends came to 13 bases. CDR3 coding DNA: TGTGCCAGCTCACCAGGACGGCGGTCAGACACTGAAGCTTTCTTT. It codes for CASSPGRRSDTEAFF.

This clonotype appeared many times. The chain is built from TRBV20-1 and TRBJ2-7, with 7 bases fitting TRBD2. The V gene's germline CDR1 is DFQATT and CDR2 SNEGSKA (reference sequence). V was pared by 3 bases and J by 1 base, with 3 bases of the junction left unmatched. The CDR3 contains 13 residues. The CDR3 coding sequence is TGCAGTGCTAGCCGGGACTATTCCTACGAGCAGTACTTC. This codes for CSASRDYSYEQYF.

This clonotype was seen many times. V and J are TRBV12-3 or TRBV12-4 and TRBJ2-1; no definite D call. This CDR3 is built from 11 residues. The V gene lost 6 bases and the J gene lost 3 bases, with 3 bases spanning the gap. CDR3 protein: CASSNYNEQFF. The CDR3 DNA sequence: TGTGCCAGCAGCAACTACAATGAGCAGTTCTTC.

V and J are TRBV25-1 and TRBJ2-1, with D perhaps matching TRBD2 (5 bases). The last part of the DNA fits TRBJ2-7 better; the J call may be wrong. CDR1 is MGHDK and CDR2 is SYGVNS in the germline V gene. The CDR3 is made up of 15 amino acids. The CDR3 spells CASALRESSYNAQYF. DNA for the CDR3: TGTGCCAGCGCTTTAAGGGAGAGCTCCTACAATGCGCAGTACTTC.

This clonotype was seen ten or more times. The genes are TRBV10-3 and TRBJ2-3; D is ambiguous. Germline loops: CDR1 ENHRY, CDR2 SYGVKD. This CDR3 is 14 amino acids long. V lost 3 bases and J 6 bases, leaving 13 bases between the germline ends. The CDR3 DNA reads TGTGCCATCAGTGATTCGGTGGTAGGGGATACGCAGTATTTT. Translating gives CAISDSVVGDTQYF.

The chain is built from TRBV7-8 and TRBJ2-3; D not certain. Trimming removed 5 bases from V and 3 bases from J, with 21 bases in between. CDR1 and CDR2 from the germline V gene are SGHVS and FQNEAQ. CDR3 length: 17 residues. This chain's CDR3 is CASSLTMPGVGTDTQYF. The CDR3 DNA reads as TGTGCCAGCAGCCTGACGATGCCGGGCGTCGGGACAGATACGCAGTATTTT. Drawing the rest from reference TRBV7-8 and TRBJ2-3, the complete variable domain is GAGVSQSPRYKVAKRGQDVALRCDPISGHVSLFWYQQALGQGPEFLTYFQNEAQLDKSGLPSDRFFAERPEGSVSTLKIQRTQQEDSAVYLCASSLTMPGVGTDTQYFGPGTRLTVL.

This clonotype was picked up many times. The chain uses TRBV6-5 and TRBJ2-7, with 11 nucleotides matching TRBD2. Germline trimming cut 2 bases from V and 4 bases from J; bases unmatched to any gene: 4. Germline V CDR1 and CDR2: MNHEY, SVGAGI. CDR3 length: 15 residues. The CDR3 loop is CASSYGTSGRYEQYF. The CDR3 region has the DNA TGTGCCAGCAGTTACGGGACTAGCGGCCGTTACGAGCAGTACTTC.

About this clonotype itself: This could be a read error, since a much larger clone is one nucleotide away. This chain connects TRBV27 to TRBJ1-1; D uncertain. The germline V gene has CDR1 MNHEY and CDR2 SMNVEV (reference sequence). Trimming shortened V by 8 bases and J by 1 base, and 11 bases separated the two germline ends. The CDR3 is 13 residues long. The CDR3 bases are TGTGCCAGCCAAGGGTCAAAGAACACTGAAGCTTTCTTT. It translates to CASQGSKNTEAFF.

This clonotype was found many times. The chain links TRBV28 to TRBJ2-5; D remains unclear. The ends were cut back, 10 bases at V and 5 bases at J, with 17 bases in the middle. The CDR3 sequence is 13 residues long. The germline CDR1 and CDR2 sequences are MDHEN and SYDVKM. CDR3 region: CATTILQGETQYF. Here the CDR3 DNA reads TGTGCCACCACCATCCTACAAGGGGAGACCCAGTACTTC. Based on the CDR3 plus reference TRBV28 and TRBJ2-5, the full variable domain is DVKVTQSSRYLVKRTGEKVFLECVQDMDHENMFWYRQDPGLGLRLIYFSYDVKMKEKGDIPEGYSVSREKKERFSLILESASTNQTSMYLCATTILQGETQYFGPGTRLLVL.

This clonotype was seen more than once but under ten times. The junction shows a germline mismatch at one end, possibly a read error. This chain's CDR3 is CASSPPGTVYSYTF. CDR3 DNA sequence: TGCGCCAGCAGCCCCCCGGGGACAGTCTATAGCTACACCTTC. The chain combines TRBV4-1 with TRBJ1-2, with 7 bases aligning to TRBD1. The CDR3 consists of 14 residues. The germline gives CDR1 MGHRA, CDR2 YSYEKL.

To note about this clonotype: The junction does not match germline at one end; this may be a read error. V and J are TRBV12-5 and TRBJ2-4; TRBD2 aligns across 7 bases. The CDR3 extends over 17 amino acids. The V gene's germline CDR1 is LGHNT and CDR2 FRNRAP. The CDR3 reads CASDPTGRAGVDDIQYF. The CDR3 nucleotides are TGTGCCAGTGACCCTACAGGTAGGGCGGGAGTGGACGACATTCAGTACTTC.

This chain connects TRBV6-1 to TRBJ2-4; TRBD1 matches 7 bases. The J call may not be correct, given that the DNA end is closer to TRBJ2-7. CDR3 size: 14 residues. CDR1 and CDR2 (germline): MNHNS, SASEGT. Here the CDR3 reads CASSELSTGSEQYF. As DNA, the CDR3 is TGTGCCAGCAGTGAACTCTCGACAGGGTCCGAGCAGTACTTC.

Concerning this clonotype: At one end, the junction sequence differs from germline, possibly due to a read error. The CDR3 nucleotides are TGCGCCAGCAGCCCTCTAGCGGGAGCGGACACTGGGGAGCTGTTTTTT. Its protein product is CASSPLAGADTGELFF. This chain uses TRBV5-1 with TRBJ2-2; 10 bases are a match to TRBD2. CDR3 length: 16 amino acids. CDR1 SGHRS and CDR2 YFSETQ come from the germline V gene.

V gene TRBV24-1 combines with J gene TRBJ2-2, with D tentatively TRBD1 (6 bases). V dropped 8 bases and J dropped 3 bases, with 9 bases sitting between them. There are 13 residues in the CDR3. Germline lookup yields CDR1 KGHDR and CDR2 SFDVKD. CDR3 DNA: TGTGCCACCAATAACAGGGACACCGGGGAGCTGTTTTTT. Translation: CATNNRDTGELFF.

Concerning this clonotype itself: The junction departs from the called germline gene at one end, perhaps through a read error. This chain uses TRBV7-2 with TRBJ2-3; the D gene is possibly TRBD1 (5 bases). The germline V gene has CDR1 SGHTA and CDR2 FQGNSA. This CDR3 has 17 amino acids. The CDR3 reads CASSLNSPGWGTDAQYF. The DNA of the CDR3 is TGTGCCAGCAGCTTAAATTCCCCCGGCTGGGGCACAGATGCGCAGTATTTT. Combining the CDR3 with reference TRBV7-2 and TRBJ2-3 gives the whole variable domain GAGVSQSPSNKVTEKGKDVELRCDPISGHTALYWYRQSLGQGLEFLIYFQGNSAPDKSGLPSDRFSAERTGGSVSTLTIQRTQQEDSAVYLCASSLNSPGWGTDAQYFGPGTRLTVL.

This clonotype was found many times. CDR3 sequence reads: CASSMDTGQGYTF. Here the CDR3 DNA reads TGTGCCAGCAGCATGGATACAGGGCAGGGCTACACCTTC. V and J are TRBV27 and TRBJ1-2; TRBD1 might be the D (6 bases). Trimming stripped 6 bases from V and 8 bases from J, with 16 bases between. Germline assignment: CDR1 MNHEY and CDR2 SMNVEV (reference sequence). The CDR3 runs to 13 residues.

The chain links TRBV5-1 to TRBJ2-7, with 13 positions matching TRBD2. Germline V gene data show CDR1 as SGHRS and CDR2 as YFSETQ. V lost 4 bases to trimming and J lost 3 bases; unmatched junction nucleotides: 4. The CDR3 consists of 15 residues. The CDR3 DNA reads as TGCGCCAGCAGCCTTGGGACTAGCGGGAACTACGAGCAGTACTTC. Protein sequence: CASSLGTSGNYEQYF. The variable domain in full, completed from reference TRBV5-1 and TRBJ2-7, reads KAGVTQTPRYLIKTRGQQVTLSCSPISGHRSVSWYQQTPGQGLQFLFEYFSETQRNKGNFPGRFSGRQFSNSRSEMNVSTLELGDSALYLCASSLGTSGNYEQYFGPGTRLTVT.

This chain connects TRBV12-3 or TRBV12-4 to TRBJ1-2, with TRBD1 matching 8 bases. V was pared by 5 bases and J by 8 bases, with 7 bases of the junction left unmatched. This CDR3 comprises 13 residues. The CDR3 protein is CASSQGQGWGYTF. Written as DNA, the CDR3 is TGTGCCAGCAGTCAAGGACAGGGCTGGGGCTACACCTTC.

The rearrangement links TRBV12-3 or TRBV12-4 to TRBJ2-7, with D possibly matching TRBD1 (6 bases). This CDR3 comprises 13 residues. V lost 3 bases and J 3 bases, leaving 9 bases between the germline ends. In DNA form, the CDR3 reads TGTGCCAGCAGTTTCGGGACACACTACGAGCAGTACTTC. This encodes CASSFGTHYEQYF.

This clonotype has a count of ten or more. Being one base from a much bigger clone, this may be a read error. The DNA of the CDR3 is TGCGCCAGCAGCCCCGGACGCGGGGATGAGCAGTTCTTC. This encodes CASSPGRGDEQFF. The chain couples TRBV5-1 to TRBJ2-1; D is possibly TRBD2 (6 bases). Germline V gives CDR1 SGHRS, CDR2 YFSETQ. Trimming shortened V by 4 bases and J by 8 bases, and 13 bases separated the two germline ends. CDR3 length: 13 amino acids.

This chain joins TRBV7-9 and TRBJ2-1, with 8 positions matching TRBD2. The J segment lost 4 bases and the V segment lost 7 bases, leaving 6 bases of the junction unmatched. Germline assignment: CDR1 SEHNR and CDR2 FQNEAQ (reference sequence). This CDR3 is 14 amino acids long. The chain's CDR3 is CASKSGSFYNEQFF. Here the CDR3 DNA reads TGTGCCAGCAAGAGCGGGAGTTTTTACAATGAGCAGTTCTTC.

With respect to this clonotype: This could be a read error, since a much larger clone is one nucleotide away. The chain recombines TRBV12-3 or TRBV12-4 with TRBJ1-2, with a weak D call TRBD1 (5 bases). Trimming stripped 8 bases from V and 4 bases from J, with 8 bases between. The CDR3 is made up of 11 amino acids. The CDR3 DNA is TGTGCCAGCGAGGGGACCTATGGCTACACCTTC. Encoded protein: CASEGTYGYTF.

On this clonotype itself: A much larger clone is a single base away; this may be a read error. This chain uses TRBV7-9 with TRBJ1-2, with D uncertain. Per germline, CDR1 SEHNR and CDR2 FQNEAQ (reference sequence). The CDR3 spans 14 residues. Trimming shortened V by 5 bases and J by 8 bases, and 18 bases separated the two germline ends. The CDR3 sequence is CASSGPSIRMGYTF. Written as DNA, the CDR3 is TGTGCCAGCAGCGGACCAAGCATAAGGATGGGCTACACCTTC.

This clonotype showed up just a few times. The chain carries TRBV3-1 and TRBJ1-2, with a possible D match to TRBD1 (6 bases). The germline gives CDR1 LGHDT, CDR2 YNNKEL (reference sequence). Trimming stripped 4 bases from V and 1 base from J, with 13 bases between. The CDR3 covers 15 residues. CDR3 nucleotide sequence: TGTGCCAGCAGCCGATGGACAGCTCTTAACTATGGCTACACCTTC. Its translation: CASSRWTALNYGYTF.